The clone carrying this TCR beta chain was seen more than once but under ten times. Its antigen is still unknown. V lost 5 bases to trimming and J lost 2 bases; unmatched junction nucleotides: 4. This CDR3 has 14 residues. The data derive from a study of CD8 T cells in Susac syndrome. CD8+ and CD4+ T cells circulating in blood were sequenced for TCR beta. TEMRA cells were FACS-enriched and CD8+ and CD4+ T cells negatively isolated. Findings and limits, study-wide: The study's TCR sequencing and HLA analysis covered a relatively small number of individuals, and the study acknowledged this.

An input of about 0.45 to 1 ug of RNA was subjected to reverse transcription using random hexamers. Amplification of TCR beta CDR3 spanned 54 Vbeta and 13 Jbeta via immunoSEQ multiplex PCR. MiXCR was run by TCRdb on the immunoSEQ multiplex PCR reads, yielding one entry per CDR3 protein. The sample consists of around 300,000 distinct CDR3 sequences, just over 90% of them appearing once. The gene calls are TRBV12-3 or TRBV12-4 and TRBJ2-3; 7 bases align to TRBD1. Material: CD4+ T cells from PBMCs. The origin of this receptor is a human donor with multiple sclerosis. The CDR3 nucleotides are TGTGCCAGCAGTCCCGGGACAGCCACAGATACGCAGTATTTT. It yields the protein CASSPGTATDTQYF.